Listed below are T cell receptor beta chains from one sample, sequenced in a study of blood T cell repertoires in COVID-19. Sequenced by immunoSEQ multiplex PCR; TCRdb stores in-frame clones only, minus some. The repertoire holds hundreds of thousands of clones, with 75% to 90% as singletons. The source material was PBMCs or T cells enriched from blood (not recorded which). These receptors were collected from a woman in her late teens or twenties who had recovered from COVID-19. Each CDR3 is given without its conserved first and last residue. Each record gives: V gene, J gene, CDR3 protein.

V gene: TRBV28; J gene: TRBJ1-2; CDR3 protein: ASRLTNGQNYGYT
V gene: TRBV5-1; J gene: TRBJ2-6; CDR3 protein: ASTAGQLTSGANVLT
V gene: TRBV3-1/TRBV3-2; J gene: TRBJ1-1; CDR3 protein: ASSKQQDYAEAF
V gene: TRBV11-2; J gene: TRBJ1-6; CDR3 protein: ASRARQGDSPLH
V gene: TRBV2; J gene: TRBJ2-1; CDR3 protein: ASRPESSYNEQF
V gene: TRBV7-8; J gene: TRBJ2-5; CDR3 protein: ASSKGLAGGKGLETQY
V gene: TRBV9; J gene: TRBJ1-4; CDR3 protein: ASSVGTGGNEKLF
V gene: TRBV21-1; J gene: TRBJ2-1; CDR3 protein: ASSKRRTDFLRFRHYNEQF
V gene: TRBV6-1; J gene: TRBJ2-7; CDR3 protein: ASSEGPGGYEQY
V gene: TRBV15; J gene: TRBJ2-5; CDR3 protein: ATSIAGSIQETQY
V gene: TRBV27; J gene: TRBJ1-2; CDR3 protein: ASRQGRGPKGYT
V gene: TRBV11-2; J gene: TRBJ2-3; CDR3 protein: ASSPQTATDTQY
V gene: TRBV7-9; J gene: TRBJ1-2; CDR3 protein: ASSLRPGGYT
V gene: TRBV3-1/TRBV3-2; J gene: TRBJ2-3; CDR3 protein: ASSHYRGGEDTQY
V gene: TRBV6-1; J gene: TRBJ2-2; CDR3 protein: ASSDVGRGNTGELF
V gene: TRBV6-1; J gene: TRBJ1-1; CDR3 protein: ASSETGGNTEAF
V gene: TRBV5-4; J gene: TRBJ2-7; CDR3 protein: ASSLATGIEN
V gene: TRBV3-1/TRBV3-2; J gene: TRBJ2-3; CDR3 protein: ASSQDPSGGAHTDTQY
V gene: TRBV5-4; J gene: TRBJ2-1; CDR3 protein: ASSLATSRAYNEQF
V gene: TRBV5-6; J gene: TRBJ2-3; CDR3 protein: ASSLDRGASPTDTQY
V gene: TRBV27; J gene: TRBJ2-7; CDR3 protein: ASSSLLAGDYEQY
V gene: TRBV7-2; J gene: TRBJ1-2; CDR3 protein: ASNLGSSDYGYT
V gene: TRBV2; J gene: TRBJ1-2; CDR3 protein: ASNYENYGYT
V gene: TRBV11-2; J gene: TRBJ1-4; CDR3 protein: ASSLGGQGTTNEKLF
V gene: TRBV9; J gene: TRBJ1-2; CDR3 protein: ASSVDRGPYYGYT
V gene: TRBV19; J gene: TRBJ1-2; CDR3 protein: ASSISGGGYGYT